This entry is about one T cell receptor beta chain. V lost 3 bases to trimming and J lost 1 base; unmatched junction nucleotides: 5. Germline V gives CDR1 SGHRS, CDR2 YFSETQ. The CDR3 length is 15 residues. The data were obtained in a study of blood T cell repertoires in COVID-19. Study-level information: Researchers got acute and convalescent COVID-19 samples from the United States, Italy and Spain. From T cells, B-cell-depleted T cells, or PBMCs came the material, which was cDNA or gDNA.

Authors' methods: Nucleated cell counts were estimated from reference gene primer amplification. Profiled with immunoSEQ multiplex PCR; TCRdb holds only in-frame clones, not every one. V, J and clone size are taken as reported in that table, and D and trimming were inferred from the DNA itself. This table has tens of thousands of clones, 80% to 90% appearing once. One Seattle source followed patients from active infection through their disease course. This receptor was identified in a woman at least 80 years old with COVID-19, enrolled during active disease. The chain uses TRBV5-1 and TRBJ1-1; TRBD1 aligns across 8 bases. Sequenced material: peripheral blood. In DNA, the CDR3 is TGCGCCAGCAGCTCTTGGACAGGGTCGAACACTGAAGCTTTCTTT. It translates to CASSSWTGSNTEAFF. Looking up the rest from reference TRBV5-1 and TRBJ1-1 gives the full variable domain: KAGVTQTPRYLIKTRGQQVTLSCSPISGHRSVSWYQQTPGQGLQFLFEYFSETQRNKGNFPGRFSGRQFSNSRSEMNVSTLELGDSALYLCASSSWTGSNTEAFFGQGTRLTVV.